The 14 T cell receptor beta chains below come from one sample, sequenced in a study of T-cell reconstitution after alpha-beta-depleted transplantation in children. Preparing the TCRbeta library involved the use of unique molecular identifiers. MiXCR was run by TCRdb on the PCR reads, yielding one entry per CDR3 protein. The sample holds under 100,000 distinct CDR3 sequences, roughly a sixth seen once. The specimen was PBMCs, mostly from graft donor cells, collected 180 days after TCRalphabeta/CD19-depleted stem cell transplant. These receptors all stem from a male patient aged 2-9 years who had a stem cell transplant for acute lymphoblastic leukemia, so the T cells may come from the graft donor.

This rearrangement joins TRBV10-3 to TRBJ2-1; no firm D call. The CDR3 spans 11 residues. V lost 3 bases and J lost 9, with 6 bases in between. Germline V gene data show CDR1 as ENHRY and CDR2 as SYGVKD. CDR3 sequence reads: CAISDISEQFF. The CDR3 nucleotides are TGTGCCATCAGTGATATCTCTGAGCAGTTCTTC.

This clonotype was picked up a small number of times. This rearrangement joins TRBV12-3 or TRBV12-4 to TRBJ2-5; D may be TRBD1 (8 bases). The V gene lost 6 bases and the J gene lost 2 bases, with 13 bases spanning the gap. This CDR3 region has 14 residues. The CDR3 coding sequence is TGTGCCAGCAGACAGGGGGGGACGCAAGAGACCCAGTACTTC. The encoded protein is CASRQGGTQETQYF.

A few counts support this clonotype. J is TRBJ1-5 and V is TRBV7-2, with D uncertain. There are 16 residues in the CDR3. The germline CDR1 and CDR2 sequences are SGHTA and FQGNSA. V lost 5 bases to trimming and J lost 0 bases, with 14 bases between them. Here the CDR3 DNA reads TGTGCCAGCAGCCCGGCGTCAGTTTTTAGCAATCAGCCCCAGCATTTT. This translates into CASSPASVFSNQPQHF. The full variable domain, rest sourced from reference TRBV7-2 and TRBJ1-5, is GAGVSQSPSNKVTEKGKDVELRCDPISGHTALYWYRQSLGQGLEFLIYFQGNSAPDKSGLPSDRFSAERTGGSVSTLTIQRTQQEDSAVYLCASSPASVFSNQPQHFGDGTRLSIL.

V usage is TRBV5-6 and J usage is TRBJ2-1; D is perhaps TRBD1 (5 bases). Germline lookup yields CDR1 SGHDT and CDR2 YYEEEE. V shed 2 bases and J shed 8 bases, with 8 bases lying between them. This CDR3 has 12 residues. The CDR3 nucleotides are TGTGCCAGCAGCTTCAGGGTCGATGAGCAGTTCTTC. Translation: CASSFRVDEQFF.

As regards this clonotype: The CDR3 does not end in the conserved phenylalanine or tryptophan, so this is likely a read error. In DNA form, the CDR3 reads TGTGCCAGCAGCTCTTATGAGGGAATGCATGAGCAGTTCTTG. Translating it yields CASSSYEGMHEQFL. The chain links TRBV7-2 to TRBJ2-1; a possible D gene is TRBD2 (5 bases). This CDR3 is 14 amino acids long. Germline V gives CDR1 SGHTA, CDR2 FQGNSA. The ends were cut back, 4 bases at V and 8 bases at J, with 15 bases in the middle.

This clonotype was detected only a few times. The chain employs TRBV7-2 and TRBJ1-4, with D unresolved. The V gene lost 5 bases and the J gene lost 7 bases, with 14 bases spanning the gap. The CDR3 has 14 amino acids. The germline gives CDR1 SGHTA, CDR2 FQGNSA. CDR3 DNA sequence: TGTGCCAGCAGCAATGTAGACTTCGGTGAAAAACTGTTTTTT. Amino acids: CASSNVDFGEKLFF.

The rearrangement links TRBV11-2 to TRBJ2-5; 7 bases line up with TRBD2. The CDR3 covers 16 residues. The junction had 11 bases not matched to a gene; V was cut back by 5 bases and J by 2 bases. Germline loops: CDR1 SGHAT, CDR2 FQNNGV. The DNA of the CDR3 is TGTGCCAGCAGCATCAATGTAGCGGGCCCACAAGAGACCCAGTACTTC. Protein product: CASSINVAGPQETQYF. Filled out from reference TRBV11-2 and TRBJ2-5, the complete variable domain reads EAGVAQSPRYKIIEKRQSVAFWCNPISGHATLYWYQQILGQGPKLLIQFQNNGVVDDSQLPKDRFSAERLKGVDSTLKIQPAKLEDSAVYLCASSINVAGPQETQYFGPGTRLLVL.

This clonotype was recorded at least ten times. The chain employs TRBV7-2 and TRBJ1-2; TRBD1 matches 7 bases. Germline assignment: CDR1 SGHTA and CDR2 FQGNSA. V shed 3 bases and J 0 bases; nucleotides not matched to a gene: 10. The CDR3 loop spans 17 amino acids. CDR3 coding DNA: TGTGCCAGCAGCTTCATGGCCGGGACAGATACTAACTATGGCTACACCTTC. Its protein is CASSFMAGTDTNYGYTF.

In nucleotides, the CDR3 is TGTGCCAGCAGCATCTCCAGGGGGCGCGATTACGAGCAGTACTTC. Amino acid sequence: CASSISRGRDYEQYF. The V call is TRBV3-1, the J call TRBJ2-7, with 8 bases that match TRBD1. This CDR3 comprises 15 residues. Germline values: CDR1 LGHDT, CDR2 YNNKEL (reference sequence). The V gene end was trimmed by 5 bases and the J gene end by 4 bases; junction bases not matched to a gene: 10.

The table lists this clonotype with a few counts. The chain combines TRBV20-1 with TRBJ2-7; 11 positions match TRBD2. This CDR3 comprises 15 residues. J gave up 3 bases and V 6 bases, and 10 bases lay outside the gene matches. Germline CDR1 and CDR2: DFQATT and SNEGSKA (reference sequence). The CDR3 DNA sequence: TGCAGTGCAACACATAGCGGGGGGGCCATCTACGAGCAGTACTTC. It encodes CSATHSGGAIYEQYF.

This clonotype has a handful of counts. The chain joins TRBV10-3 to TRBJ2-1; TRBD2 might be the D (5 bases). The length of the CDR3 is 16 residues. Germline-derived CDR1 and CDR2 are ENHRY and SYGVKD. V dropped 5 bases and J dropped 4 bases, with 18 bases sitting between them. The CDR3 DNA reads TGTGCCATCAGTTACCGGGATCCTACCCGGTACAATGAGCAGTTCTTC. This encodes CAISYRDPTRYNEQFF.

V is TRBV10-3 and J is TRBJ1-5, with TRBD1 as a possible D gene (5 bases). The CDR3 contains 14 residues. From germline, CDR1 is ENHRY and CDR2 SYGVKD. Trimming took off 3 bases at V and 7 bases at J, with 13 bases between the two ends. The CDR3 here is CAISDWGKEQPQHF. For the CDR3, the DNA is TGTGCCATCAGTGATTGGGGGAAGGAACAGCCCCAGCATTTT.

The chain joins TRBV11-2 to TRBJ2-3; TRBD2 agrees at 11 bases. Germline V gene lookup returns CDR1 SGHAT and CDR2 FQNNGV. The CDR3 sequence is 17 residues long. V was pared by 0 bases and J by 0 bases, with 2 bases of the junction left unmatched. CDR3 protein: CASSLDPSGGSTDTQYF. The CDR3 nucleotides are TGTGCCAGCAGCTTAGACCCTAGCGGGGGGAGCACAGATACGCAGTATTTT.

CDR3 sequence (DNA): TGTGCCATCAGTGAAGGGGGGACGTCAGAGTCCACCGGGGAGCTGTTTTTT. Translation gives CAISEGGTSESTGELFF. This chain uses TRBV10-3 with TRBJ2-2; perhaps D is TRBD1 or TRBD2 (6 bases each). The germline CDR1 and CDR2 sequences are ENHRY and SYGVKD. The CDR3 loop spans 17 amino acids. V gave up 3 bases and J gave up 4 bases, with 18 bases separating them.